The 8 T cell receptor beta chains given below trace back to one sample, sequenced in a study of shared clonotypes between healthy human individuals. Clones were sequenced by immunoSEQ multiplex PCR, and TCRdb holds only the in-frame ones, with some missing. Of roughly 320,000 clones detected, more than 75% appear once; the ten largest clones hold 15% to 20%. Sequenced input: memory CD8+ T cells sorted from blood. The sample's subset: CD45RO+ cells pooled with CCR7-negative TemRA cells. These receptors originate from a man younger than 30 in good health.

Concerning this clone itself: A far larger clone is a single base away, which makes a read error likely. The identical CDR3 is also encoded by other nucleotide sequences in the sample. This sequence joins TRBV6-1 and TRBJ2-7; 9 bases are shared with TRBD2. The V gene's germline CDR1 is MNHNS and CDR2 SASEGT. CDR3 size: 15 residues. Here the CDR3 DNA reads TGTGCCAGCAGTGAGGAAGTAGCGGGGGCCTACGAGCAGTATTTC. Amino acids: CASSEEVAGAYEQYF.

The sample holds many counts of this clone. The chain uses TRBV4-1 and TRBJ2-5, with D maybe TRBD2 (7 bases). This CDR3 region has 16 residues. From germline, CDR1 is MGHRA and CDR2 YSYEKL. Trimming shortened V by 0 bases and J by 0 bases, and 11 bases separated the two germline ends. The CDR3 spells CASSQDKGGDQETQYF. The CDR3 DNA sequence: TGCGCCAGCAGCCAAGATAAGGGGGGGGACCAAGAGACCCAGTACTTC.

J is TRBJ2-7 and V is TRBV5-1, with 9 bases that match TRBD1. This CDR3 is 16 amino acids long. With 1 base clipped from V and 3 bases from J, the junction kept 8 bases outside the gene matches. The germline V gene has CDR1 SGHRS and CDR2 YFSETQ. The CDR3 reads CASSLRAQDRGYEQYF. The CDR3 DNA reads as TGCGCCAGCAGCTTGCGGGCCCAGGACAGGGGCTACGAGCAGTACTTC.

V and J are TRBV4-1 and TRBJ1-5; D ambiguous. V lost 6 bases, J lost 2 bases, and 8 bases lay in between. CDR3 length: 13 residues. Germline V lookup: CDR1 MGHRA, CDR2 YSYEKL. CDR3 nucleotides: TGCGCCAGCAGGCCGCCCGGCAATCAGCCCCAGCATTTT. Its translation is CASRPPGNQPQHF.

Concerning this clone itself: One base away lies a much larger clone, so this may be a sequencing read error. The V gene is TRBV11-2, the J gene TRBJ2-1; D remains ambiguous. The CDR3 totals 11 residues. V dropped 2 bases and J dropped 8 bases, with 4 bases sitting between them. Germline-derived CDR1 and CDR2 are SGHAT and FQNNGV. CDR3 in DNA: TGTGCCAGCAGCTTAAATCATGAGCAGTTCTTC. Encoded protein: CASSLNHEQFF.

The chain is built from TRBV13 and TRBJ2-3, with 9 bases identical to TRBD1. This CDR3 is built from 16 residues. Unmatched junction bases numbered 7, after V lost 5 bases and J lost 1 base. Germline V gene lookup returns CDR1 PRHDT and CDR2 FYEKMQ (reference sequence). CDR3 DNA sequence: TGTGCCAGCAGCCCCGGACAGGGGACGGGCACAGATACGCAGTATTTT. Its translation: CASSPGQGTGTDTQYF.

By sample fraction, this clone is medium-sized. This chain links TRBV5-6 with TRBJ1-1, with D perhaps matching TRBD1 (6 bases). V lost 6 bases and J 1 base, leaving 10 bases between the germline ends. This CDR3 is 13 amino acids long. Looked up from germline, CDR1 is SGHDT and CDR2 is YYEEEE. For the CDR3, the DNA is TGTGCCAGCACCGAGGACAGGAACACTGAAGCTTTCTTT. Protein: CASTEDRNTEAFF.

As DNA, the CDR3 is TGTGCCAGCAGTCCACTAGCGTCGTCCCCAGATACGCAGTATTTT. Its protein is CASSPLASSPDTQYF. The gene calls are TRBV27 and TRBJ2-3; 7 bases line up with TRBD2. The germline CDR1 and CDR2 sequences are MNHEY and SMNVEV (reference sequence). J gave up 4 bases and V 5 bases, and 9 bases lay outside the gene matches. The CDR3 is made up of 15 amino acids.